The source of this T cell receptor beta chain is a study of T-cell reconstitution after alpha-beta-depleted transplantation in children. Study-level points and caveats: At one year after transplant, newly produced T cells mostly accounted for T-cell counts and diversity.

Preparation of the TCRbeta library involved a method that used unique molecular identifiers. TCRdb re-called the PCR reads through MiXCR, storing one row per CDR3 protein. The repertoire holds some 840,000 distinct CDR3 sequences, under 20% seen once, with approximately 5% in the top ten. This clonotype was counted a few times. Its antigen is not known. The CDR3 has 11 residues. Germline V gene data show CDR1 as SQVTM and CDR2 as ANQGSEA. V dropped 5 bases and J dropped 1 base, with 5 bases sitting between them. The genes are TRBV29-1 and TRBJ1-1; D gene ambiguous. The sample was PBMCs, mostly from graft donor cells, taken 360 days after TCRalphabeta/CD19-depleted stem cell transplant. The TCR sequence derives from a male patient aged 5 to 17 who had a stem cell transplant for acute lymphoblastic leukemia, so the T cells may come from the graft donor. CDR3 in DNA: TGCAGCGTTCGCAGGAACACTGAAGCTTTCTTT. Encoded protein: CSVRRNTEAFF. The whole variable domain, remainder taken from reference TRBV29-1 and TRBJ1-1, is SAVISQKPSRDICQRGTSLTIQCQVDSQVTMMFWYRQQPGQSLTLIATANQGSEATYESGFVIDKFPISRPNLTFSTLTVSNMSPEDSSIYLCSVRRNTEAFFGQGTRLTVV.